These T cell receptor beta chains were read from a single sample in a study of blood T cell repertoires in COVID-19. Assay used: immunoSEQ multiplex PCR; TCRdb lists only in-frame clones, some missing. This sample carries fewer than 400,000 clones, 88% of them seen once, and the ten largest clones take about 5%. Sequencing was performed on PBMCs or T cells enriched from blood (not recorded which). These receptors came from a man younger than 40 who had recovered from COVID-19. Both conserved end residues are part of each CDR3. The D gene is left open where the match is weak. Rows may omit the clone size; those that give it use once, few, many or a size class.

cdr3_length,clone_size,j_call,d_call,v_call,cdr3_aa,cdr3_nt
14,once,TRBJ1-1,TRBD1,TRBV5-5,CASSLGTGHTEAFF,TGTGCCAGCAGTCTAGGGACAGGCCACACTGAAGCTTTCTTT
15,few,TRBJ1-6,NA,TRBV7-2,CASSLGGPNNSPLHF,TGTGCCAGCAGCTTAGGGGGGCCGAATAATTCACCCCTCCACTTT
13,NA,TRBJ1-5,NA,TRBV6-5,CASSTQGNQPQHF,TGTGCCAGCAGCACTCAGGGTAATCAGCCCCAGCATTTT
18,NA,TRBJ1-2,NA,TRBV7-2,CASSLGSQGISLNYGYTF,TGTGCCAGCAGCTTGGGAAGCCAGGGGATTTCTCTCAACTATGGCTACACCTTC
14,once,TRBJ2-7,NA,TRBV4-1,CASSQGDGTYEQYF,TGCGCCAGCAGCCAAGGAGACGGGACCTACGAGCAGTACTTC
16,many,TRBJ2-7,TRBD1,TRBV7-9,CASSLVETGGSYEQYF,TGTGCCAGCAGCTTAGTAGAGACAGGGGGCTCCTACGAGCAGTACTTC
12,NA,TRBJ1-5,NA,TRBV19,CASSIGNQPQHF,TGTGCCAGTAGTATCGGCAATCAGCCCCAGCATTTT
12,once,TRBJ2-7,NA,TRBV10-2,CASSEDGAEQYF,TGCGCCAGCAGTGAGGATGGGGCCGAGCAGTACTTC
14,NA,TRBJ2-7,TRBD2,TRBV28,CASSPGLAAYEQYF,TGTGCCAGCAGTCCTGGACTAGCAGCCTACGAGCAGTACTTC
16,NA,TRBJ1-2,NA,TRBV19,CASLMGLKGVADGYTF,TGTGCCAGTCTTATGGGCCTAAAGGGGGTTGCTGATGGCTACACCTTC
17,NA,TRBJ2-3,TRBD2,TRBV2,CASSGGLAGGVGNTQYF,TGTGCCAGCAGTGGTGGGCTAGCGGGGGGAGTTGGCAATACGCAGTATTTT
17,once,TRBJ1-4,NA,TRBV5-1,CASSSLGKDNPNEKLFF,TGCGCCAGCAGCTCCCTGGGAAAGGACAATCCTAATGAAAAACTGTTTTTT
14,NA,TRBJ1-4,TRBD1,TRBV13,CASSEGAPNEKLFF,TGTGCCAGCAGCGAGGGGGCGCCTAATGAAAAACTGTTTTTT
16,NA,TRBJ2-1,NA,TRBV10-2,CASVPPIRSSYNEQFF,TGCGCCAGCGTCCCCCCCATCCGGAGCTCCTACAATGAGCAGTTCTTC